This TCR beta chain stems from a study of radiotherapy plus CTLA-4 blockade in lung cancer. The CDR3 covers 15 residues. Germline lookup yields CDR1 SGHTA and CDR2 FQGNSA. Trimming cost V 6 bases and J 0 bases, with 15 bases left between them. Sequenced by immunoSEQ multiplex PCR; TCRdb stores in-frame clones only, minus some. The sample gives around 40,000 clones, 85% of which show up once; 5.8% is in the top ten. V and J are TRBV7-2 and TRBJ2-7, with a tentative D call TRBD1 (6 bases). The sequence came from a human donor with non-small cell lung cancer who had stable disease on radiotherapy plus ipilimumab. The sequences come from peripheral blood, collected from a patient treated with radiotherapy plus ipilimumab. CDR3 protein: CASSPSGTHSYEQYF. The CDR3 DNA reads as TGTGCCAGCAGTCCATCCGGGACACACTCCTACGAGCAGTACTTC.